A single sample gave rise to the 10 T cell receptor beta chains below, sequenced in a study of CD8 T cells in ankylosing spondylitis. TCRdb independently ran MiXCR on the 5' RACE reads; one entry per CDR3 protein. The sample records approximately 250,000 distinct CDR3 sequences, around 8% being singletons. What was sequenced was blood, either unsorted or a sorted T cell fraction (not recorded which). The receptors here all came from a female donor with ankylosing spondylitis or in good health (not recorded which).

This clonotype was seen ten or more times. V is TRBV30 and J is TRBJ2-7, with D perhaps matching TRBD2 (7 bases). Germline V gene sequence: CDR1 GTSNPN, CDR2 SVGIG (reference sequence). V was pared by 6 bases and J by 0 bases, with 12 bases between. CDR3 size: 13 residues. The CDR3 protein is CACRGGASYEQYF. The CDR3 region has the DNA TGTGCCTGTCGAGGGGGGGCCTCCTACGAGCAGTACTTC.

This clonotype has at least ten counts. The gene calls are TRBV5-1 and TRBJ1-1; TRBD1 matches at 7 bases. After removal of 5 bases from V and 0 bases from J, the junction contained 4 bases not matched to a gene. The germline gives CDR1 SGHRS, CDR2 YFSETQ. The CDR3 length is 14 residues. Written as DNA, the CDR3 is TGCGCCAGCAGTCCAGGGGGATTGAACACTGAAGCTTTCTTT. Amino acid sequence: CASSPGGLNTEAFF.

In this sample, this clonotype turned up many times. J is TRBJ1-1 and V is TRBV7-2, with unresolved D. Germline values: CDR1 SGHTA, CDR2 FQGNSA. This CDR3 region has 14 residues. V was clipped by 2 bases and J by 4 bases, with 11 bases between them. The CDR3 sequence: CASSLRAGITEAFF. The CDR3 DNA reads TGTGCCAGCAGCTTACGTGCTGGTATCACTGAAGCTTTCTTT.

This clonotype was found many times. The chain links TRBV7-2 to TRBJ2-7; the D gene is possibly TRBD1 (5 bases). CDR1 and CDR2 (germline): SGHTA, FQGNSA. Trimming left V 5 bases short and J 7 bases short, with 24 bases between. This CDR3 is 16 amino acids long. The CDR3 DNA follows: TGTGCCAGCAGCCCCTCCATATCTAGTGTTCCAGGGGAGCAGTACTTC. Amino acid sequence: CASSPSISSVPGEQYF.

This clonotype showed up many times. The chain recombines TRBV20-1 with TRBJ1-5; D is undetermined. The CDR3 runs 13 residues. Between the trimmed V and J ends, which lost 1 base and 4 bases, there was a span of 8 bases. Germline CDR1 DFQATT, CDR2 SNEGSKA (reference sequence). CDR3 DNA sequence: TGCAGTGCTAGAGTCGGCACTAATCAGCCCCAGCATTTT. Translation: CSARVGTNQPQHF.

This clonotype was observed at least ten times. The chain carries TRBV6-5 and TRBJ2-1; 10 nucleotides agree with TRBD2. Germline CDR1 MNHEY, CDR2 SVGAGI. V was pared by 1 base and J by 5 bases, with 14 bases of the junction left unmatched. This CDR3 is built from 19 residues. CDR3 DNA sequence: TGTGCCAGCAGTTACTGGAGGGCCGGAAGGACTAGCGGAAACAATGAGCAGTTCTTC. Translated, it gives CASSYWRAGRTSGNNEQFF.

Ten or more counts support this clonotype. For the CDR3, the DNA is TGTGCCACCAGCAGAGATCACAATGAGCAGTTCTTC. Protein: CATSRDHNEQFF. The chain has TRBV15 and TRBJ2-1; D gene ambiguous. This CDR3 region has 12 residues. V lost 0 bases, J lost 5 bases, and 2 bases lay in between. Germline V lookup: CDR1 LNHNV, CDR2 YYDKDF (reference sequence).

This clonotype came up many times. This chain uses TRBV4-1 with TRBJ2-6, with 11 bases identical to TRBD2. This CDR3 spans 21 amino acids. The trim removed 0 bases at V and 1 base at J, leaving 11 bases unmatched. The germline CDR1 and CDR2 sequences are MGHRA and YSYEKL. In DNA form, the CDR3 reads TGCGCCAGCAGCCAAGATGTAGCGGGAGGGCCGTTTCTTTCTGGGGCCAACGTCCTGACTTTC. Protein: CASSQDVAGGPFLSGANVLTF.

This clonotype was seen repeatedly, ten times or more. The chain recombines TRBV6-6 with TRBJ1-6, with a possible D match to TRBD1 (5 bases). V dropped 8 bases and J dropped 7 bases, with 9 bases sitting between them. The CDR3 is 12 amino acids. CDR1 and CDR2 from the germline V gene are MNHNY and SVGAGI (reference sequence). CDR3 amino acids: CASAGYNSPLHF. The CDR3 nucleotides are TGTGCCAGCGCAGGGTACAATTCACCCCTCCACTTT.

This clonotype was detected ten times or more. The junction and the germline gene differ at one end; a read error may be behind it. The CDR3: CASSLDIQKTQYF. For the CDR3, the DNA is TGTGCCAGCAGCTTAGACATCCAAAAGACCCAGTACTTC. The chain carries TRBV7-2 and TRBJ2-5, with unresolved D. The CDR3 consists of 13 residues. Germline V gene sequence: CDR1 SGHTA, CDR2 FQGNSA.